The 21 T cell receptor beta chains below come from one sample, sequenced in a study of spatial heterogeneity in lung cancer. Time point defined: sample taken at primary tumor resection. No cell sorting; template was whole RNA from tumor, lung tissue or PBMC. TCRdb fed the 5' RACE reads into MiXCR, producing one record per CDR3 protein. This sample has approximately 44,000 distinct CDR3 sequences; roughly 13% occur once, and the top ten carry about 57%. Sequenced here: PBMCs, sampled at surgery. These receptors originate from a male donor with early-stage non-small cell lung cancer.

V gene TRBV20-1 combines with J gene TRBJ2-5; 11 nucleotides agree with TRBD2. This CDR3 is built from 15 residues. J gave up 1 base and V 4 bases, and 5 bases lay outside the gene matches. CDR1 and CDR2 (germline): DFQATT, SNEGSKA (reference sequence). CDR3 protein: CSATGTSGFQETQYF. CDR3 bases: TGCAGTGCTACGGGGACTAGCGGCTTCCAAGAGACCCAGTACTTC.

The table lists this clonotype with a count of one. The chain recombines TRBV19 with TRBJ2-5, with D tentatively TRBD2 (5 bases). The CDR3 is 14 residues long. V shed 3 bases and J shed 1 base, with 9 bases lying between them. Germline V gene sequence: CDR1 LNHDA, CDR2 SQIVND (reference sequence). The CDR3 reads CASSITEVQETQYF. The DNA of the CDR3 is TGTGCCAGTAGTATTACGGAGGTCCAAGAGACCCAGTACTTC.

The rearrangement links TRBV6-6 to TRBJ1-1, with D tentatively TRBD1 (5 bases). CDR3 length: 13 amino acids. The V and J ends lost 7 bases and 2 bases respectively, with 11 bases between them. Looked up from germline, CDR1 is MNHNY and CDR2 is SVGAGI (reference sequence). CDR3 region: CASTLGVNTEAFF. CDR3 DNA: TGTGCCAGCACCCTGGGGGTTAACACTGAAGCTTTCTTT.

This clonotype was detected many times. This chain's CDR3 is CASSSWTSGSWSYNEQFF. As DNA, the CDR3 is TGTGCCAGCAGTTCTTGGACTAGCGGGAGTTGGTCCTACAATGAGCAGTTCTTC. The chain links TRBV28 to TRBJ2-1, with 13 bases aligning to TRBD2. The CDR3 has 18 amino acids. V dropped 4 bases and J dropped 1; count of bases not matched to a gene: 7. CDR1 MDHEN and CDR2 SYDVKM come from the germline V gene.

V gene TRBV7-9 combines with J gene TRBJ2-2; D may be TRBD1 or TRBD2 (5 bases each). The CDR3 covers 16 residues. Germline lookup yields CDR1 SEHNR and CDR2 FQNEAQ (reference sequence). The V and J ends lost 1 base and 1 base respectively, with 10 bases between them. CDR3 loop: CASSLVGTLNTGELFF. The CDR3 DNA sequence: TGTGCCAGCAGCTTAGTCGGGACGCTGAACACCGGGGAGCTGTTTTTT.

Notes on this clonotype: At one end, the junction sequence differs from germline, possibly due to a read error. The rearrangement uses TRBV12-3 or TRBV12-4 and TRBJ2-5; D may be TRBD1 (6 bases). The CDR3 is 14 residues long. The CDR3 DNA sequence: TGTGCCAGCAGTTTAGCCGGACAGCAAGAGACCCAGCACTTC. Translating gives CASSLAGQQETQHF.

J is TRBJ2-1 and V is TRBV20-1; D ambiguous. The V gene lost 2 bases and the J gene lost 7 bases, with 6 bases spanning the gap. The germline CDR1 and CDR2 sequences are DFQATT and SNEGSKA (reference sequence). The CDR3 runs 11 residues. The chain's CDR3 is CSARPTNEQFF. DNA of the CDR3: TGCAGTGCTAGACCGACTAATGAGCAGTTCTTC.

This clonotype was recorded many times. The CDR3 is CASSSMPILADEQFF. CDR3 nucleotide sequence: TGTGCCAGCAGCTCGATGCCAATCCTAGCCGATGAGCAGTTCTTC. The rearrangement joins TRBV7-8 to TRBJ2-1; a possible D gene is TRBD2 (5 bases). The V end lost 4 bases, the J end lost 8 bases, and 18 bases lay between the germline ends. The CDR3 runs to 15 residues. From germline, CDR1 is SGHVS and CDR2 FQNEAQ.

This clonotype was seen many times. The chain joins TRBV20-1 to TRBJ1-6; TRBD1 is a possible D gene (5 bases). V lost 6 bases, J lost 7 bases, and 13 bases lay in between. CDR1 and CDR2 from the germline V gene are DFQATT and SNEGSKA (reference sequence). The CDR3 consists of 13 residues. DNA of the CDR3: TGCAGTGCCATGGGACGGTCAAATTCACCCCTCCACTTT. It specifies CSAMGRSNSPLHF.

V usage is TRBV9 and J usage is TRBJ2-7; the D is unclear. The CDR3 is 11 residues long. The germline V and J ends were trimmed by 0 bases and 4 bases, with 2 bases remaining between them. The V gene's germline CDR1 is SGDLS and CDR2 YYNGEE. The CDR3 DNA reads TGTGCCAGCAGCGTAGAGTACGAGCAGTACTTC. Protein product: CASSVEYEQYF.

The rearrangement joins TRBV3-1 to TRBJ1-4, with unresolved D. V gave up 9 bases and J gave up 0 bases, with 11 bases separating them. The CDR3 is made up of 14 amino acids. CDR1 is LGHDT, CDR2 YNNKEL, per germline (reference sequence). CDR3 sequence reads: CASTTTATNEKLFF. The CDR3 DNA is TGTGCCAGTACTACAACGGCAACTAATGAAAAACTGTTTTTT.

This clonotype turned up a few times. The chain couples TRBV20-1 to TRBJ2-2; D is uncertain. Germline CDR1 is DFQATT and CDR2 is SNEGSKA (reference sequence). The CDR3 runs to 13 residues. The V end was cut by 4 bases, the J end by 1 base, with 7 bases between. CDR3 DNA sequence: TGCAGTGCTAAAAGACAGAACACCGGGGAGCTGTTTTTT. This translates into CSAKRQNTGELFF.

This chain links TRBV20-1 with TRBJ2-7; 10 bases agree with TRBD2. V was clipped by 1 base and J by 3 bases; unmatched bases: 9. This CDR3 region has 16 residues. Germline V CDR1 and CDR2: DFQATT, SNEGSKA (reference sequence). In DNA form, the CDR3 reads TGCAGTGCTAGAGTCCACCCTAGCGGGGGCCTCTACGAGCAGTACTTC. It translates to CSARVHPSGGLYEQYF.

The CDR3 loop is CASSYDRVEAFF. CDR3 DNA: TGTGCCAGCAGTTACGATAGGGTTGAAGCTTTCTTT. This chain links TRBV6-2 or TRBV6-3 with TRBJ1-1, with D unclear. The CDR3 totals 12 residues. CDR1 is MNHEY and CDR2 is SVGEGT in the germline V gene. V lost 2 bases and J lost 7, with 8 bases in between.

This clonotype was seen at least ten times. V usage is TRBV11-2 and J usage is TRBJ2-1; D may be TRBD2 (5 bases). From germline, CDR1 is SGHAT and CDR2 FQNNGV. Between the trimmed V and J ends, which lost 4 bases and 0 bases, there was a span of 22 bases. The CDR3 consists of 19 residues. The CDR3 loop reads CASSSPSPTTGSSYNEQFF. The DNA of the CDR3 is TGTGCCAGCAGCTCGCCTAGCCCTACGACGGGGAGCTCCTACAATGAGCAGTTCTTC.

The gene calls are TRBV21-1 and TRBJ2-2; the table assigns TRBD1, which was not confirmed against the DNA. TRBV21-1 is recorded as a pseudogene. The CDR3 sequence is 14 residues long. CDR3 region: CATEDRESTGELFF. Written as DNA, the CDR3 is TGTGCCACTGAGGACAGGGAGAGCACCGGGGAGCTGTTTTTT.

This clonotype has at least ten counts. V usage is TRBV29-1 and J usage is TRBJ1-2, with D perhaps TRBD1 (5 bases). V was trimmed by 4 bases and J by 0 bases, leaving 6 bases between them. Looked up from germline, CDR1 is SQVTM and CDR2 is ANQGSEA. This CDR3 is built from 12 residues. The DNA of the CDR3 is TGCAGCGTTGGGACAACTAACTATGGCTACACCTTC. Protein: CSVGTTNYGYTF. The full variable domain, completed using reference TRBV29-1 and TRBJ1-2, is SAVISQKPSRDICQRGTSLTIQCQVDSQVTMMFWYRQQPGQSLTLIATANQGSEATYESGFVIDKFPISRPNLTFSTLTVSNMSPEDSSIYLCSVGTTNYGYTFGSGTRLTVV.

The V gene is TRBV7-9, the J gene TRBJ2-5; TRBD1 might be the D (6 bases). This CDR3 spans 14 amino acids. V was shortened by 6 bases and J by 1 base, with 12 bases between the two germline ends. Germline V CDR1 and CDR2: SEHNR, FQNEAQ (reference sequence). CDR3 sequence: CASSFQGIQETQYF. The CDR3 DNA sequence: TGTGCCAGCAGTTTCCAGGGGATCCAAGAGACCCAGTACTTC.

There are many counts of this clonotype. The chain combines TRBV5-1 with TRBJ2-2; D uncertain. The CDR3 runs 15 residues. V was trimmed by 0 bases and J by 0 bases, leaving 6 bases between them. The germline CDR1 and CDR2 sequences are SGHRS and YFSETQ. The CDR3 reads CASSLAGANTGELFF. DNA of the CDR3: TGCGCCAGCAGCTTGGCGGGCGCGAACACCGGGGAGCTGTTTTTT.

Only a few counts were recorded for this clonotype. The CDR3 DNA follows: TGTGCCAGCAGCCCAGTAGGCGATCAGCCCCAGCATTTT. It translates to CASSPVGDQPQHF. The J gene is TRBJ1-5, the V gene TRBV7-9; D not certain. Germline CDR1 and CDR2: SEHNR and FQNEAQ (reference sequence). The CDR3 spans 13 residues. The V gene lost 5 bases and the J gene lost 5 bases, with 10 bases spanning the gap. The entire variable domain, with the rest obtained from reference TRBV7-9 and TRBJ1-5, is as follows: DTGVSQNPRHKITKRGQNVTFRCDPISEHNRLYWYRQTLGQGPEFLTYFQNEAQLEKSRLLSDRFSAERPKGSFSTLEIQRTEQGDSAMYLCASSPVGDQPQHFGDGTRLSIL.

The chain couples TRBV5-1 to TRBJ2-5; D unresolved. The CDR3 has 14 residues. The V end was cut by 0 bases, the J end by 5 bases, with 11 bases between. CDR1 and CDR2 (germline): SGHRS, YFSETQ. Here the CDR3 DNA reads TGCGCCAGCAGCTTGGTTTCCAGGACCGAGACCCAGTACTTC. This sequence encodes CASSLVSRTETQYF. The whole variable domain, remainder taken from reference TRBV5-1 and TRBJ2-5, is KAGVTQTPRYLIKTRGQQVTLSCSPISGHRSVSWYQQTPGQGLQFLFEYFSETQRNKGNFPGRFSGRQFSNSRSEMNVSTLELGDSALYLCASSLVSRTETQYFGPGTRLLVL.